This T cell receptor (beta chain) was recorded in a study of blood T cell repertoires in COVID-19. Study context: There were acute and convalescent COVID-19 samples, and they came from the United States, Italy and Spain. The analysed material was cDNA or gDNA that came from T cells, B-cell-depleted T cells, or PBMCs.

This clone was detected only once. The CDR3 has 13 residues. The germline V gene has CDR1 MNHEY and CDR2 SMNVEV (reference sequence). V shed 5 bases, J shed 4 bases, and the junction held 4 bases outside the gene matches. In the original workflow: Cell counts per sample came from amplifying reference gene primers. Clones were sequenced by immunoSEQ multiplex PCR, and TCRdb holds only the in-frame ones, with some missing. That table furnishes V, J and clone size, whereas the DNA furnished D and trimming. Of 70,000 to 90,000 clones listed, roughly 90% are singletons. This chain connects TRBV27 to TRBJ1-2; TRBD1 agrees at 7 bases. The receptor was derived from a man aged 50 or older with acute or convalescent COVID-19. The sequenced sample consisted of peripheral blood. The CDR3 region has the DNA TGTGCCAGCAGTGCAACAGGGGCCTATGGCTACACCTTC. Its protein product is CASSATGAYGYTF.